These T cell receptor beta chains were read from a single sample in a study of T-cell memory formation after mild COVID-19. TCRdb used MiXCR to reprocess the 5' RACE reads, holding one entry per CDR3 protein. The data show roughly 410,000 distinct CDR3 sequences, 20% to 25% seen once. Sequencing was carried out using PBMCs or a T cell subset sorted from them (not recorded which). These receptors were obtained from an adult woman who had mild COVID-19 (a few samples of this study predate the infection). Cell type and time point are not known. Both conserved end residues are part of each CDR3.

J gene	V gene	CDR3 protein
TRBJ1-5	TRBV20-1	CSARRPLSRVNQPQHF
TRBJ2-3	TRBV24-1	CATSDNRAPLLGTQYF
TRBJ2-3	TRBV20-1	CSASVTGTSGATTDTQYF
TRBJ2-7	TRBV6-4	CASWTGKYEQYF
TRBJ2-1	TRBV7-9	CASSLVAFSSYNEQFF
TRBJ2-3	TRBV3-1	CASSQRAGARTDTQYF
TRBJ2-1	TRBV25-1	CASSGIGGSGRASGVEQFF
TRBJ2-3	TRBV5-1	CASSGPQTDTQYF
TRBJ2-7	TRBV7-6	CASSPEGSPPYEQYF
TRBJ2-5	TRBV5-6	CASRLAETQYF
TRBJ2-7	TRBV9	CASSKTGQSYEQYF
TRBJ2-2	TRBV2	CASSEASGSFGELFF
TRBJ2-7	TRBV6-1	CASSWENGYEQYF
TRBJ1-1	TRBV19	CASSMQGMNTEAFF
TRBJ1-2	TRBV2	CASSPSAWGDGYTF
TRBJ2-7	TRBV5-1	CASSLEWGDSYEQYF
TRBJ1-5	TRBV2	CASSPVQGDNQPQHF
TRBJ1-2	TRBV24-1	CATQGANYGYTF
TRBJ1-1	TRBV29-1	CSVADRMNTEAFF
TRBJ1-1	TRBV11-1	CASRVGGLNTEAFF
TRBJ2-1	TRBV7-9	CASSLEWAHEQFF
TRBJ2-3	TRBV4-1	CASSQEGSASLTDTQYF
TRBJ2-1	TRBV20-1	CSATTSGGLSYNEQFF
TRBJ2-3	TRBV5-1	CASSSGGQSDTQYF
TRBJ2-3	TRBV7-2	CASSPTTGSGDTQYF
TRBJ2-1	TRBV20-1	CSARGGYEQFF
TRBJ2-1	TRBV4-1	CASSQGNHPQFF
TRBJ2-5	TRBV5-6	CASSPPLSGVETQYF
TRBJ2-5	TRBV7-2	CASSLTVQETQYF
TRBJ1-5	TRBV18	CASSQGTVSNQPQHF
TRBJ1-4	TRBV12-3/TRBV12-4	CASSPDRGYEKLFF
TRBJ1-6	TRBV20-1	CSARPSLRSPLHF
TRBJ2-7	TRBV7-9	CASSSNSGIRAEERSEQYF
TRBJ2-5	TRBV12-3/TRBV12-4	CASSYSIGKETQYF
TRBJ2-6	TRBV29-1	CSVEPLGSTSGANVLTF
TRBJ1-6	TRBV27	CASRISDRGAPLHF
TRBJ1-1	TRBV10-3	CAISDLGTEAFF
TRBJ1-1	TRBV12-3/TRBV12-4	CASISGQAASMNTEAFF
TRBJ1-1	TRBV5-1	CASSPGDINTEAFF
TRBJ2-7	TRBV21-1	CASSTGARSYEQYF
TRBJ2-5	TRBV12-3/TRBV12-4	CASSKRPTQYF
TRBJ2-1	TRBV11-3	CASRRQGNEQFF
TRBJ2-2	TRBV7-6	CASSLGASGGTGELFF
TRBJ2-3	TRBV3-1	CASRWTGSTDTQYF
TRBJ2-1	TRBV5-1	CASSFTGYLPNEQFF
TRBJ2-3	TRBV30	CAWSDGVGTDTQYF
TRBJ2-5	TRBV5-1	CASSLSYGDIQETQYF
TRBJ1-5	TRBV6-1	CASSEARVRGQPQHF
TRBJ1-1	TRBV7-9	CASSLITSNTEAFF
TRBJ1-2	TRBV4-2	CASSQAAGPTDDRGNYGYTF
TRBJ2-1	TRBV7-9	CASRAQTSGGSANNEQFF
TRBJ1-2	TRBV12-3/TRBV12-4	CASSLQVNYGYTF